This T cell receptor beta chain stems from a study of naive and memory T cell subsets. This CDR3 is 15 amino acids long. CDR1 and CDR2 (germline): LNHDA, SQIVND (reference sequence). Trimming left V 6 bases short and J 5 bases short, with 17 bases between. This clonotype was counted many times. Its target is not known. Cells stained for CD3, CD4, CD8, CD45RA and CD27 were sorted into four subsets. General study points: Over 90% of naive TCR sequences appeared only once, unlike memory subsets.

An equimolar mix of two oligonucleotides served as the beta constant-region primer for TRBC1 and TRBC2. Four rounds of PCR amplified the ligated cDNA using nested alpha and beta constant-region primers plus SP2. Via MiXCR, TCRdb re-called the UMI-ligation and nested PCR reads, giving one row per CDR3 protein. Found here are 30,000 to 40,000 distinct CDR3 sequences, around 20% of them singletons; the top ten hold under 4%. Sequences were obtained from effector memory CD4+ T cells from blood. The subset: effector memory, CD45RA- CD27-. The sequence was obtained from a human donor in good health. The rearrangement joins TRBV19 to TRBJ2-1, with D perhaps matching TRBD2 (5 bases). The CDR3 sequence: CASSPRGSIDNEQFF. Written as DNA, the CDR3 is TGTGCCAGTAGCCCCCGAGGGAGCATTGACAATGAGCAGTTCTTC.